This T cell receptor beta chain was profiled in a study of T-cell reconstitution after alpha-beta-depleted transplantation in children. This clonotype was found many times. What it recognizes is unknown. Germline V gene lookup returns CDR1 SGHRS and CDR2 YFSETQ. The CDR3 covers 18 residues. Losses at the gene ends were 3 bases for V and 1 base for J; bases not matched to a gene: 12. Findings and limits, study-wide: Reportedly, alpha-beta T cells present about two months post-transplant originated from several hundred expanded clones of graft origin. One year post-transplant, T-cell counts and diversity were largely derived from T cells produced anew. In some patients, recipient T cells and intrathymic progenitors surviving conditioning explained high day-60 diversity.

During its preparation, the TCRbeta library received unique molecular identifiers. From the PCR reads, TCRdb called clonotypes with MiXCR, one entry per CDR3 protein. The repertoire holds some 80,000 distinct CDR3 sequences, with around a sixth as singletons. This specimen was PBMCs, mostly from graft donor cells, taken 360 days after TCRalphabeta/CD19-depleted stem cell transplant. V usage is TRBV5-1 and J usage is TRBJ2-1, with 8 bases aligning to TRBD1. This sequence was found in a male patient under 10 years old who had a stem cell transplant for acute lymphoblastic leukemia, so the T cells may come from the graft donor. The chain's CDR3 is CASSWTGPVILSYNEQFF. The CDR3 nucleotides read TGCGCCAGCAGCTGGACAGGGCCGGTAATACTTTCCTACAATGAGCAGTTCTTC.